This T cell receptor (beta chain) was profiled in a study of OX40 agonist ivuxolimab in advanced cancers. For context, the study as a whole: The costimulatory receptor OX40 (CD134) was targeted by ivuxolimab, a fully human IgG2 agonistic monoclonal antibody. Peripheral TCRbeta sequencing was intended to test whether TCR sequence diversity was altered and clonal T-cell expansion was caused by ivuxolimab. Of the 50 to 55 dose-escalation patients, hepatocellular carcinoma was present in about 19, melanoma in roughly 15, renal cell carcinoma in 9 and head and neck cancer in 9. Three dose-escalation patients achieved partial responses, one with hepatocellular carcinoma and two with cutaneous melanoma. Intravenous ivuxolimab was administered to patients every 2 weeks at six dose levels: 0.01, 0.1, 0.3, 1.5, 3 and 10 mg/kg. Prior anti-PD-1, anti-PD-L1 or anti-CTLA-4 therapy was permitted, and 40% to 50% of dose-escalation patients had received checkpoint inhibitors. A male proportion of about 79% and a mean age of approximately 55 years, ranging from roughly 23 to 90, were recorded for the dose-escalation cohort. The monotherapy dose-escalation portion (N of about 52 patients) of the phase I ivuxolimab trial is reported in the paper.

For sequencing of the TCRbeta CDR3 region, genomic DNA was extracted from the sorted cells. TCRbeta CDR3 regions were sequenced using the immunoSEQ Assay. Not all clones reach the TCRdb copy of this immuneACCESS table, which keeps in-frame sequences only. Checked studies attribute under half of the gap to unresolved V genes and leave the rest unexplained. Present in this sample are about 67,000 clones, about 87% of which were seen just once. The leading ten clones occupy about 4.1% of the sample. The paper's findings and limits, for the study overall: At doses of 0.1 to 3.0 mg/kg, clonal expansion of both CD4+ and CD8+ T cells in blood was seen between baseline and week 6. After ivuxolimab, expanded clones were on average more numerous among CD8+ T cells than among CD4+ T cells. In partial responders in the 0.1-3.0 mg/kg groups, normalized peripheral clonal expansion was found to be among the lowest, especially among CD8+ T cells. The antigen specificity of the peripheral T cells that underwent clonal expansion was not determined. Low levels of normalized T-cell clonal expansion were also seen in some patients who did not respond.

Trimmed from V: 1 base; trimmed from J: 4 bases; junction bases lacking a gene match: 4. The germline V gene (reference sequence) gives CDR1 as SEHNR and CDR2 as FQNEAQ. The CDR3 contains 17 residues, cysteine and phenylalanine counted. The retained sequence is limited to the CDR3, 51 bases, with the frame set at the first base. Patients with autoimmune disease history or receiving systemic immunosuppression were excluded from the trial. Peripheral blood for TCR sequencing was collected from all dose cohorts at baseline, on cycle 4 day 1, and on cycle 7 day 1. The samples were drawn from a first-in-human, open-label, multicenter phase I dose-escalation trial of ivuxolimab. Adults with locally advanced or metastatic melanoma, renal cell carcinoma, hepatocellular carcinoma or head and neck squamous cell carcinoma were enrolled in the trial. Before TCR sequencing, CD4+ T cells and CD8+ T cells were sorted from peripheral blood as separate populations.

This clone was found once. Its antigen is currently not known. Base quality data are lacking; no much larger clone is found one base away. Rearrangement joined TRBV7-9 to TRBJ2-3; the central 14 bases match TRBD2. This TCR came from an adult with an advanced solid tumor such as melanoma, head and neck, liver or kidney cancer. Sequences were derived from CD4+ or CD8+ T cells sorted from blood, sampled in a trial of the OX40 agonist ivuxolimab. The DNA is as follows: TGTGCCAGCAGCTTAGGACTAGCGGGAGGGCCATCAGATACGCAGTATTTT. Translated, it gives CASSLGLAGGPSDTQYF.